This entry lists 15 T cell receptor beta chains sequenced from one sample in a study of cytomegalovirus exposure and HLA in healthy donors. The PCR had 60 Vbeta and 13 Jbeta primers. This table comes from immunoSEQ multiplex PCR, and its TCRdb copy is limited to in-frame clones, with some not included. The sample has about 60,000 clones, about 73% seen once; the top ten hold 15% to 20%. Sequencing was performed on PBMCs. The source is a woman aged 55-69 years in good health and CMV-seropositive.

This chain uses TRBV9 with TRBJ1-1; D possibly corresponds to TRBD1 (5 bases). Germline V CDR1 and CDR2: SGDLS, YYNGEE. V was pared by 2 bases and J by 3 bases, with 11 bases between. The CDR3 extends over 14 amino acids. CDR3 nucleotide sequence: TGTGCCAGCAGCGTGACCTCGGGGGACACTGAAGCTTTCTTT. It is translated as CASSVTSGDTEAFF.

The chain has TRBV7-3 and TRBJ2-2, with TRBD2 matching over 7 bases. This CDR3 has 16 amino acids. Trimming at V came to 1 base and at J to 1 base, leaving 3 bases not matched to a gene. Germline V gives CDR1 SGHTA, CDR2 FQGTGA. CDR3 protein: CASSLMGGENTGELFF. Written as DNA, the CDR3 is TGTGCCAGCAGCTTAATGGGGGGGGAGAACACCGGGGAGCTGTTTTTT.

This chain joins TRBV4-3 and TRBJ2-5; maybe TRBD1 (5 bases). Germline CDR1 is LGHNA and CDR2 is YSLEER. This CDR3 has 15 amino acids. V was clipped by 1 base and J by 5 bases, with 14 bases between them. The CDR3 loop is CASSQVVQGRETQYF. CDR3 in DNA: TGCGCCAGCAGCCAAGTGGTCCAGGGTCGGGAGACCCAGTACTTC.

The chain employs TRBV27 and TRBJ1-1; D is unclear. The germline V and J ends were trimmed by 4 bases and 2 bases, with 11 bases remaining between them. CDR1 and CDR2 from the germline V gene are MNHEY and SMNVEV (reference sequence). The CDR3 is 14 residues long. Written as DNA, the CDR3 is TGTGCCAGCAGTTCACTCCTTTTAAACACTGAAGCTTTCTTT. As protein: CASSSLLLNTEAFF.

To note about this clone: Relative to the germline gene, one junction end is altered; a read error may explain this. This CDR3 reads CACSLESSPKPYEQYF. CDR3 DNA: TGTGCCTGCAGCTTAGAGTCGAGTCCAAAGCCCTACGAGCAGTACTTC. The genes are TRBV7-9 and TRBJ2-7, with D hard to call. The CDR3 loop spans 16 amino acids. The germline V gene encodes CDR1 SEHNR and CDR2 FQNEAQ (reference sequence).

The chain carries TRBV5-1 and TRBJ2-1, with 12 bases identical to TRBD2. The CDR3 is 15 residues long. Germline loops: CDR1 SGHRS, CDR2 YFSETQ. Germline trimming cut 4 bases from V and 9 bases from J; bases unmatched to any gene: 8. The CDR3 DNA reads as TGCGCCAGCAGCCTAGGACTAGCGGGGATCCCTGAGCAGTTCTTC. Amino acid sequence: CASSLGLAGIPEQFF.

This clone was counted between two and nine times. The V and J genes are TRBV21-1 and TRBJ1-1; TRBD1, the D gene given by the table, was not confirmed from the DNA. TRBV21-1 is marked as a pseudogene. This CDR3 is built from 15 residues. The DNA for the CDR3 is TGTGCCAGCAGCGCGGGACAGGGGGCGGACACTGAAGCTTTCTTT. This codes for CASSAGQGADTEAFF.

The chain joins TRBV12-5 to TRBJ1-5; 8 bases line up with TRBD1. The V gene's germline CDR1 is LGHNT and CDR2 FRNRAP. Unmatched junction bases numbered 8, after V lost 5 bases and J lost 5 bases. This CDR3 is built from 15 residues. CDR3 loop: CASGATGAGDQPQHF. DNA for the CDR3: TGTGCTAGTGGTGCGACAGGGGCCGGGGATCAGCCCCAGCATTTT. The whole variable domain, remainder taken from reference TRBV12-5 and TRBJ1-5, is DARVTQTPRHKVTEMGQEVTMRCQPILGHNTVFWYRQTMMQGLELLAYFRNRAPLDDSGMPKDRFSAEMPDATLATLKIQPSEPRDSAVYFCASGATGAGDQPQHFGDGTRLSIL.

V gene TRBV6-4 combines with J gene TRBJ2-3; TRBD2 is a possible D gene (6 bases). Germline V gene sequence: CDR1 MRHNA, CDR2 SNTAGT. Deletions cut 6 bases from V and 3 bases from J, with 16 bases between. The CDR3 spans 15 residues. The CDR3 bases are TGTGCCAGCAGCATGGGGGGAGAGAGGACAGATACGCAGTATTTT. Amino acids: CASSMGGERTDTQYF.

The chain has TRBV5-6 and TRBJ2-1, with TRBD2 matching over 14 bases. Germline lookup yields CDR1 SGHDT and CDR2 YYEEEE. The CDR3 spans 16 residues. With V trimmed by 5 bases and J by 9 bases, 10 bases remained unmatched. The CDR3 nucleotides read TGTGCCAGCAGGGCCCTGACTAGCGGGGGGGCCGGTGAGCAGTTCTTC. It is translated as CASRALTSGGAGEQFF.

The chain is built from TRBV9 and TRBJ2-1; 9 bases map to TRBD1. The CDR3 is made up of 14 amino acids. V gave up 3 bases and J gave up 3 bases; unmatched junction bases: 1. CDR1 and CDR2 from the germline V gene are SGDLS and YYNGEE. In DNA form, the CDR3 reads TGTGCCAGCAGCGCGGGACAGGGCTACAATGAGCAGTTCTTC. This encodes CASSAGQGYNEQFF.

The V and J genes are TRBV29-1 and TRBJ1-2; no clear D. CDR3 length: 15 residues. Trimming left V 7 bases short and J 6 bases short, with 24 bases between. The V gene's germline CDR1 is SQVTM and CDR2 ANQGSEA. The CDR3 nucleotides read TGCAGCGACGACACCCACCCCCAACATGCTAATGGCTACACCTTC. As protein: CSDDTHPQHANGYTF.

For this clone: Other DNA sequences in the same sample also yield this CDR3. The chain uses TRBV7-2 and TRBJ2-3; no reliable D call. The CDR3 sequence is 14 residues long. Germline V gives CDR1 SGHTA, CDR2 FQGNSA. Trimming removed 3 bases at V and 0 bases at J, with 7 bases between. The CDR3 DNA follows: TGTGCCAGCAGCTTTTCTACTAGCACAGATACGCAGTATTTT. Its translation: CASSFSTSTDTQYF.

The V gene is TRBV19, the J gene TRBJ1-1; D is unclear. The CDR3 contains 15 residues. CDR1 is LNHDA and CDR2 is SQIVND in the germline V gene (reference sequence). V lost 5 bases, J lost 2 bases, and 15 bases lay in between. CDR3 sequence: CASSEQAGVNTEAFF. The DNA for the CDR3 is TGTGCCAGTAGTGAGCAGGCGGGAGTAAACACTGAAGCTTTCTTT.

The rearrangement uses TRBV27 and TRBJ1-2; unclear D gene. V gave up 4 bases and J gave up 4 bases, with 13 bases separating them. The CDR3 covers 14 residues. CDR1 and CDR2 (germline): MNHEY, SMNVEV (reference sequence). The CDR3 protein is CASSSSDTFYGYTF. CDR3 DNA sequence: TGTGCCAGCAGTTCCTCCGACACCTTCTATGGCTACACCTTC.